One sample yielded the 8 T cell receptor beta chains listed below, sequenced in a study of blood T cell repertoires in COVID-19. Produced via immunoSEQ multiplex PCR; TCRdb's table is partial and in-frame only. The repertoire holds 150,000 to 200,000 clones, approximately 89% seen once, with under 2.5% in the top ten. Material for sequencing was PBMCs or T cells enriched from blood (not recorded which). These TCRs come from a middle-aged woman with acute COVID-19.

This sequence joins TRBV27 and TRBJ1-2; 7 bases line up with TRBD1. Germline CDR1 reads MNHEY; CDR2 reads SMNVEV (reference sequence). With V trimmed by 6 bases and J by 3 bases, 7 bases remained unmatched. The CDR3 has 14 amino acids. CDR3 residues: CASSSGGTDYGYTF. CDR3 nucleotide sequence: TGTGCCAGCAGCTCAGGGGGAACAGACTATGGCTACACCTTC.

The rearrangement uses TRBV24-1 and TRBJ1-5; TRBD1 might be the D (5 bases). The V end was cut by 9 bases, the J end by 0 bases, with 26 bases between. Germline loops: CDR1 KGHDR, CDR2 SFDVKD. This CDR3 spans 19 amino acids. CDR3 loop: CATLAAGQGFSYSNQPQHF. DNA for the CDR3: TGTGCCACCCTTGCCGCTGGGCAGGGATTTTCCTATAGCAATCAGCCCCAGCATTTT.

V gene TRBV5-4 combines with J gene TRBJ2-2; 7 positions agree with TRBD2. Germline values: CDR1 SGHNT, CDR2 YYREEE (reference sequence). The CDR3 sequence is 17 residues long. Unmatched junction bases numbered 8, after V lost 0 bases and J lost 3 bases. Here the CDR3 DNA reads TGTGCCAGCAGCTTGGCCGGGGGGAAAGGTCACACCGGGGAGCTGTTTTTT. It encodes CASSLAGGKGHTGELFF.

The chain recombines TRBV7-6 with TRBJ2-1; D unresolved. The CDR3 is 15 amino acids. V was trimmed by 0 bases and J by 2 bases, leaving 8 bases between them. Germline CDR1 reads SGHVS; CDR2 reads FNYEAQ. The CDR3 DNA reads as TGTGCCAGCAGCTTAGCGTCTCAGACCTACAATGAGCAGTTCTTC. Its translation: CASSLASQTYNEQFF.

The chain employs TRBV27 and TRBJ2-1; D uncertain. Per the germline V gene, CDR1 is MNHEY and CDR2 is SMNVEV (reference sequence). This CDR3 has 14 residues. V was trimmed by 2 bases and J by 5 bases, leaving 10 bases between them. CDR3 in amino acids: CASSLSYGDNEQFF. CDR3 nucleotides: TGTGCCAGCAGTTTAAGTTACGGAGACAATGAGCAGTTCTTC.

The sample holds one count of this clone. The V call is TRBV18, the J call TRBJ1-5; 9 nucleotides align to TRBD1. Germline assignment: CDR1 KGHSH and CDR2 LQKENI. The CDR3 totals 15 residues. J lost 3 bases, V lost 6 bases, and 6 bases had no gene match. Written as DNA, the CDR3 is TGTGCCAGCTCCGAGGGACAGGGCTACAATCAGCCCCAGCATTTT. Protein sequence: CASSEGQGYNQPQHF.

The rearrangement joins TRBV7-3 to TRBJ2-1, with 9 bases identical to TRBD2. V trimming: 10 bases; J trimming: 7 bases; junction bases outside the gene matches: 5. The CDR3 extends over 12 amino acids. The germline CDR1 and CDR2 sequences are SGHTA and FQGTGA. The CDR3: CATGTSPNEQFF. CDR3 nucleotides: TGTGCCACCGGGACTAGCCCTAATGAGCAGTTCTTC.

V and J are TRBV15 and TRBJ2-2; TRBD2 is a possible D gene (6 bases). The CDR3 extends over 17 amino acids. V was clipped by 0 bases and J by 3 bases, with 14 bases between them. Germline V gene lookup returns CDR1 LNHNV and CDR2 YYDKDF (reference sequence). CDR3: CATSRDLGLSHTGELFF. DNA of the CDR3: TGTGCCACCAGCAGAGATCTAGGACTATCCCACACCGGGGAGCTGTTTTTT.